This TCR beta chain stems from a study of cytomegalovirus exposure and HLA in healthy donors. This clone came up once. Its antigen is unknown. Whole-study findings and limits: Many donors carried some public TCRs, although rarity characterized most TCR sequences. Reported findings show TCR beta sequences accurately forecast HLA-A and HLA-B alleles in most subjects. Later on, a genetic analysis was performed. It linked a missense variant in DCLRE1C with V- and J-gene trimming of TCR beta.

Amplification used 60 Vbeta primers and 13 Jbeta primers. Using immunoSEQ multiplex PCR, the repertoire was profiled, and TCRdb retains in-frame clones only, with some absent. Of 170,000 or so clones listed, around 84% are singletons. V was trimmed by 7 bases and J by 3 bases, leaving 18 bases between them. Germline CDR1 is MDHEN and CDR2 is SYDVKM. CDR3 size: 15 residues. The sample taken for sequencing was PBMCs. The gene calls are TRBV28 and TRBJ2-5; D perhaps matches TRBD1 (6 bases). The clonotype comes from a man aged 18 to 30 in good health and CMV-seronegative. The CDR3 bases are TGTGCCAGCAATGTTTGGACAGTGGAGAAAGAGACCCAGTACTTC. Protein product: CASNVWTVEKETQYF.